This T cell receptor beta chain was observed in a study of immune reconstitution after stem cell transplant in scleroderma (dated by TCRdb to 2017 to 2019). Within its sample, this clonotype is large (0.1 to 1%). No antigen is known for it. Base qualities are not at hand, and no much larger clone is one base apart. V is trimmed back by 6 bases and J by 4 bases, and the junction contains 16 bases that no gene match accounts for. From the cysteine through the phenylalanine, the CDR3 covers 19 amino acids. Left in the record is the CDR3 DNA by itself, 57 bases read in frame from the first base. The CDR1 and CDR2 encoded by the germline V gene are MGHDK and SYGVNS. Receptor libraries were prepared by RT-PCR. Sequencing relied on an Illumina MiSeq. TCRdb reworked the public reads: Q25 trimming with fastp, MiXCR clone assembly, productive beta chains retained. Records with the same CDR3 protein are collapsed into one entry carrying the most frequent genes and DNA. Here the sample has 400 to 600 distinct CDR3 sequences; under 25% occur a single time. Approximately 14% of the sample goes to the ten largest clones.

Collection took place before or after autologous hematopoietic stem cell transplantation (not recorded which). The receptor was derived from a female donor with systemic sclerosis. The sequence links TRBV25-1 to TRBJ2-2; TRBD2 matches 11 bases in the middle. The CDR3 protein is CASRRGPRLAGPTTGELFF. The nucleotide sequence reads TGTGCCAGCAGGAGGGGGCCGCGACTAGCGGGGCCCACCACCGGGGAGCTGTTTTTT.